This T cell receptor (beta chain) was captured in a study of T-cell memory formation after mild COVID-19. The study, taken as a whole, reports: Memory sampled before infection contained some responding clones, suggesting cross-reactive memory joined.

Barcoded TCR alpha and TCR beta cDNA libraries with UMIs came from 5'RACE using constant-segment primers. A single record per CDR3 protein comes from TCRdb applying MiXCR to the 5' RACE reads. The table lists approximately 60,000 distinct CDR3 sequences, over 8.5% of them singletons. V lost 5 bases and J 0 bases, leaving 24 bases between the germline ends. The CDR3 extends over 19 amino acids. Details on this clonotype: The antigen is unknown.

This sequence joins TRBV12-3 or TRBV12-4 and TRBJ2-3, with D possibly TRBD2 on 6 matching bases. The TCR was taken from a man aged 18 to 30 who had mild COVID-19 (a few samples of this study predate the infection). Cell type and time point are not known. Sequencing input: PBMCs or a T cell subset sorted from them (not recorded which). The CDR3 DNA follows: TGTGCCAGCAGTCGATGGACGAGCGGGCTCGCAGCTAGCACAGATACGCAGTATTTT. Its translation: CASSRWTSGLAASTDTQYF.